The 27 T cell receptor beta chains below were found in one sample sequenced in a study of blood T cell repertoires in COVID-19. Method: immunoSEQ multiplex PCR; TCRdb's copy keeps in-frame clones and lacks some. In the table there are more than 200,000 clones, approximately 86% of which are singletons. Sample: peripheral blood. These receptors all come from an older woman with COVID-19, enrolled during active disease.

This rearrangement joins TRBV13 to TRBJ2-5; 15 bases map to TRBD2. Per germline, CDR1 PRHDT and CDR2 FYEKMQ (reference sequence). This CDR3 is 18 amino acids long. Trimming at V came to 1 base and at J to 4 bases, leaving 7 bases not matched to a gene. For the CDR3, the DNA is TGTGCCAGCAGCTTAGCCCTGGGACTAGCGGGAGGAGGAGAGACCCAGTACTTC. This gives the protein CASSLALGLAGGGETQYF.

The V gene is TRBV27, the J gene TRBJ1-5; 11 bases map to TRBD1. The germline CDR1 and CDR2 sequences are MNHEY and SMNVEV (reference sequence). There are 16 residues in the CDR3. V was clipped by 8 bases and J by 3 bases; unmatched bases: 9. CDR3 DNA sequence: TGTGCCAGCGGCCGGACAGGGGGCTTAGACAATCAGCCCCAGCATTTT. It translates to CASGRTGGLDNQPQHF.

The J gene is TRBJ2-2, the V gene TRBV10-1; 9 positions agree with TRBD1. V lost 5 bases to trimming and J lost 7 bases; unmatched junction nucleotides: 5. The germline CDR1 and CDR2 sequences are WNHNN and SYGVQD (reference sequence). The CDR3 spans 14 residues. The CDR3 protein is CASSLQGAGGELFF. Here the CDR3 DNA reads TGCGCCAGCAGTTTACAGGGGGCCGGCGGGGAGCTGTTTTTT.

V gene TRBV28 combines with J gene TRBJ1-6; 9 positions agree with TRBD1. The CDR3 extends over 15 amino acids. Germline trimming cut 7 bases from V and 7 bases from J; bases unmatched to any gene: 8. The V gene's germline CDR1 is MDHEN and CDR2 SYDVKM. As DNA, the CDR3 is TGTGCCAGCACCAAAGACAGGGGGAGGAATTCACCCCTCCACTTT. Translation gives CASTKDRGRNSPLHF.

This clone appeared a few times. The chain is built from TRBV5-1 and TRBJ2-7; 7 bases fit TRBD1. Germline V lookup: CDR1 SGHRS, CDR2 YFSETQ. V was pared by 3 bases and J by 7 bases, with 13 bases of the junction left unmatched. This CDR3 contains 15 residues. CDR3 nucleotides: TGCGCCAGCAGCTCTGGACAGGCAACCTGGGGGGAGCAGTACTTC. This gives the protein CASSSGQATWGEQYF. Full variable domain (rest looked up from reference TRBV5-1 and TRBJ2-7): KAGVTQTPRYLIKTRGQQVTLSCSPISGHRSVSWYQQTPGQGLQFLFEYFSETQRNKGNFPGRFSGRQFSNSRSEMNVSTLELGDSALYLCASSSGQATWGEQYFGPGTRLTVT.

The CDR3 loop reads CASSEASLNQPQHF. As DNA, the CDR3 is TGTGCCAGCAGTGAAGCGAGCCTAAATCAGCCCCAGCATTTT. The rearrangement joins TRBV6-1 to TRBJ1-5; D is unresolved. The ends were cut back, 0 bases at V and 4 bases at J, with 7 bases in the middle. This CDR3 comprises 14 residues. Germline V lookup: CDR1 MNHNS, CDR2 SASEGT.

The chain couples TRBV30 to TRBJ1-5, with 9 positions matching TRBD1. Germline V gives CDR1 GTSNPN, CDR2 SVGIG (reference sequence). The CDR3 contains 13 residues. V lost 1 base and J lost 5; bases outside the gene matches: 0. The CDR3 nucleotides are TGTGCCTGGAGTGGGGACAGGGATCAGCCCCAGCATTTT. It codes for CAWSGDRDQPQHF.

Regarding this clone: The same CDR3 can be traced to other DNA sequences in this sample. The chain recombines TRBV6-1 with TRBJ1-2; D is unresolved. Germline CDR1 reads MNHNS; CDR2 reads SASEGT. Trimming removed 0 bases at V and 4 bases at J, with 9 bases between. There are 14 residues in the CDR3. The CDR3 DNA sequence: TGTGCCAGCAGTGAAGCGCGGAGTATCTATGGCTACACCTTC. Translation: CASSEARSIYGYTF.

The V call is TRBV9, the J call TRBJ2-1; TRBD2 agrees at 10 bases. J was trimmed by 0 bases and V by 4 bases; bases with no gene match: 7. Germline loops: CDR1 SGDLS, CDR2 YYNGEE. This CDR3 region has 17 residues. This CDR3 reads CASSLGLAASSYNEQFF. In DNA, the CDR3 is TGTGCCAGCAGCCTAGGACTAGCGGCCAGCTCCTACAATGAGCAGTTCTTC.

CDR3 bases: TGTGCCAGCAGCCGGGACAGGGTTGGTGAAAAACTGTTTTTT. It specifies CASSRDRVGEKLFF. This chain connects TRBV11-2 to TRBJ1-4, with 9 bases matching TRBD1. The junction had 5 bases not matched to a gene; V was cut back by 5 bases and J by 7 bases. CDR1 is SGHAT, CDR2 FQNNGV, per germline. This CDR3 has 14 residues. The variable domain in full, with the rest retrieved from reference TRBV11-2 and TRBJ1-4, is EAGVAQSPRYKIIEKRQSVAFWCNPISGHATLYWYQQILGQGPKLLIQFQNNGVVDDSQLPKDRFSAERLKGVDSTLKIQPAKLEDSAVYLCASSRDRVGEKLFFGSGTQLSVL.

There are a few counts of this clone. The chain couples TRBV19 to TRBJ1-5; tentatively, D is TRBD1 (6 bases). This CDR3 comprises 15 residues. Trimming shortened V by 6 bases and J by 3 bases, and 15 bases separated the two germline ends. Germline CDR1 reads LNHDA; CDR2 reads SQIVND (reference sequence). CDR3 amino acids: CASRGRDTPNQPQHF. For the CDR3, the DNA is TGTGCCAGTAGGGGCCGGGACACCCCCAATCAGCCCCAGCATTTT. Complete variable domain (other parts from reference TRBV19 and TRBJ1-5): DGGITQSPKYLFRKEGQNVTLSCEQNLNHDAMYWYRQDPGQGLRLIYYSQIVNDFQKGDIAEGYSVSREKKESFPLTVTSAQKNPTAFYLCASRGRDTPNQPQHFGDGTRLSIL.

The chain is built from TRBV10-2 and TRBJ1-4, with D unclear. Trimming took off 7 bases at V and 10 bases at J, with 10 bases between the two ends. Germline V CDR1 and CDR2: WSHSY, SAAADI. This CDR3 has 11 residues. Here the CDR3 DNA reads TGCGCCAGCATTTATCCCCCAAAACTGTTTTTT. Protein product: CASIYPPKLFF.

The V gene is TRBV28, the J gene TRBJ2-3; 10 bases fit TRBD2. CDR3 length equals 15 residues. Losses at the gene ends were 7 bases for V and 5 bases for J; bases not matched to a gene: 9. The germline V gene encodes CDR1 MDHEN and CDR2 SYDVKM. CDR3 bases: TGTGCCAGCATTCCTAGCGGGAGTGTGATAGATACGCAGTATTTT. Its protein product is CASIPSGSVIDTQYF.

V is TRBV5-1 and J is TRBJ1-3, with unresolved D. The germline gives CDR1 SGHRS, CDR2 YFSETQ. V shed 0 bases and J shed 4 bases, with 17 bases lying between them. This CDR3 is built from 17 residues. The CDR3 loop reads CASSLGGGPRGGNTIYF. The DNA of the CDR3 is TGCGCCAGCAGCTTGGGTGGAGGGCCGCGAGGGGGAAACACCATATATTTT.

The chain couples TRBV11-2 to TRBJ2-5; TRBD2 matches 8 bases. The CDR3 spans 14 residues. With 6 bases clipped from V and 3 bases from J, the junction kept 6 bases outside the gene matches. Germline CDR1 SGHAT, CDR2 FQNNGV. DNA for the CDR3: TGTGCCAGCAGACCACTAGCGGATAAAGAGACCCAGTACTTC. Its translation is CASRPLADKETQYF.

The V call is TRBV7-8, the J call TRBJ2-2, with D unresolved. The germline V and J ends were trimmed by 5 bases and 8 bases, with 12 bases remaining between them. Germline CDR1 is SGHVS and CDR2 is FQNEAQ. The CDR3 is 13 amino acids. The CDR3 coding sequence is TGTGCCAGCAGCCGACTTGAGAAGGGGGAGCTGTTTTTT. Translating gives CASSRLEKGELFF.

The chain combines TRBV5-1 with TRBJ1-3; TRBD1 agrees at 9 bases. With 0 bases clipped from V and 0 bases from J, the junction kept 4 bases outside the gene matches. Germline lookup yields CDR1 SGHRS and CDR2 YFSETQ. This CDR3 is 17 amino acids long. CDR3 in DNA: TGCGCCAGCAGCTTGGGGGGACAGGGAATCTCTGGAAACACCATATATTTT. It translates to CASSLGGQGISGNTIYF.

CDR3 DNA: TGTGCCAGCAGCGTTACTAGCTCCACCGGGGAGCTGTTTTTT. It yields the protein CASSVTSSTGELFF. This chain joins TRBV7-2 and TRBJ2-2, with a weak D call TRBD2 (6 bases). The CDR3 loop spans 14 amino acids. Trimming took 5 bases from V and 4 from J, leaving 11 bases between them. CDR1 and CDR2 (germline): SGHTA, FQGNSA.

The chain uses TRBV2 and TRBJ1-5; possible D gene TRBD1, 5 bases. Germline V gene sequence: CDR1 SNHLY, CDR2 FYNNEI. The CDR3 consists of 14 residues. V was trimmed by 8 bases and J by 2 bases, leaving 13 bases between them. The CDR3 protein is CASVPTGGNQPQHF. In DNA form, the CDR3 reads TGTGCCAGCGTCCCAACAGGAGGCAATCAGCCCCAGCATTTT.

This clone was observed a single time. The V call is TRBV30, the J call TRBJ1-2, with 12 bases matching TRBD1. CDR1 is GTSNPN, CDR2 SVGIG, per germline (reference sequence). The CDR3 totals 16 residues. V shed 2 bases, J shed 4 bases, and the junction held 8 bases outside the gene matches. CDR3 sequence reads: CAWSRDRGPWGYGYTF. CDR3 DNA: TGTGCCTGGAGTAGGGACAGGGGGCCCTGGGGCTATGGCTACACCTTC.

V is TRBV5-1 and J is TRBJ2-2; 10 nucleotides line up with TRBD2. Looked up from germline, CDR1 is SGHRS and CDR2 is YFSETQ. V shed 4 bases and J 3 bases; nucleotides not matched to a gene: 6. CDR3 size: 16 residues. CDR3: CASSPRTSGYTGELFF. The CDR3 DNA sequence: TGCGCCAGCAGCCCCCGGACTAGCGGATACACCGGGGAGCTGTTTTTT.

The chain joins TRBV3-1 (or the pseudogene TRBV3-2) to TRBJ2-1; 9 positions agree with TRBD1. The CDR3 sequence is 16 residues long. With V trimmed by 2 bases and J by 3 bases, 5 bases remained unmatched. The germline V gene encodes CDR1 LGHDT and CDR2 YNNKEL (reference sequence). The CDR3 sequence is CASSQSPGQGYNEQFF. The DNA for the CDR3 is TGTGCCAGCAGCCAATCCCCGGGACAGGGCTACAATGAGCAGTTCTTC.

The chain carries TRBV25-1 and TRBJ1-6; 9 bases are shared with TRBD1. Germline CDR1 reads MGHDK; CDR2 reads SYGVNS. V lost 8 bases to trimming and J lost 3 bases; unmatched junction nucleotides: 8. This CDR3 spans 16 amino acids. The chain's CDR3 is CASRGQTGGYNSPLHF. The CDR3 DNA follows: TGTGCCAGCCGCGGACAGACAGGGGGCTATAATTCACCCCTCCACTTT.

Only a few counts were recorded for this clone. The rearrangement joins TRBV7-3 to TRBJ2-1; 9 bases are shared with TRBD2. The germline V gene has CDR1 SGHTA and CDR2 FQGTGA. Unmatched junction bases numbered 2, after V lost 2 bases and J lost 6 bases. The CDR3 has 14 residues. The chain's CDR3 is CASSLAGGPNEQFF. As DNA, the CDR3 is TGTGCCAGCAGCTTAGCGGGAGGGCCCAATGAGCAGTTCTTC.

This clone was seen only a few times. The chain links TRBV28 to TRBJ1-2; maybe TRBD1 (6 bases). Trimming stripped 0 bases from V and 8 bases from J, with 13 bases between. The germline V gene has CDR1 MDHEN and CDR2 SYDVKM. This CDR3 spans 14 amino acids. The DNA for the CDR3 is TGTGCCAGCAGTTTATGGGGGGCGCGTCGAGGCTACACCTTC. Amino acid sequence: CASSLWGARRGYTF.

The chain carries TRBV3-1 (or the pseudogene TRBV3-2) and TRBJ1-4, with 7 nucleotides matching TRBD1. Germline trimming cut 3 bases from V and 8 bases from J; bases unmatched to any gene: 9. CDR1 and CDR2 from the germline V gene are LGHDT and YNNKEL (reference sequence). CDR3 size: 15 residues. CDR3 loop: CASSHGNRGREKLFF. The CDR3 bases are TGTGCCAGCAGCCACGGGAACAGGGGTCGCGAAAAACTGTTTTTT.

The gene calls are TRBV19 and TRBJ1-4; 10 nucleotides line up with TRBD1. The CDR3 extends over 14 amino acids. V dropped 4 bases and J dropped 10; count of bases not matched to a gene: 6. Per the germline V gene, CDR1 is LNHDA and CDR2 is SQIVND (reference sequence). The CDR3 protein is CASSTGQGKGKLFF. CDR3 DNA: TGTGCCAGTAGTACGGGACAGGGGAAAGGAAAACTGTTTTTT.